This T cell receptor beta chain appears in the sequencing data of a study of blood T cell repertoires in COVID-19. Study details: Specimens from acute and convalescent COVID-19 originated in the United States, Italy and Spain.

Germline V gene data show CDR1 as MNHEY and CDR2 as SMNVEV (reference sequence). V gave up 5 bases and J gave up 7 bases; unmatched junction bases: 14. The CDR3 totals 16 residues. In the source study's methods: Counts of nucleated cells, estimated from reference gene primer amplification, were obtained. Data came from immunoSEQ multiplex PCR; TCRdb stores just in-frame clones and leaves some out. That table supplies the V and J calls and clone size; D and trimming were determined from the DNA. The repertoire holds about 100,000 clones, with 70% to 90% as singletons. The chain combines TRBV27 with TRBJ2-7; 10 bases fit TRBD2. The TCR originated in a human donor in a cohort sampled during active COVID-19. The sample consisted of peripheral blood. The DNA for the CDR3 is TGTGCCAGCAGTCCATTAGCGGGAGGTACCTTTAGGGAGCAGTACTTC. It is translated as CASSPLAGGTFREQYF.